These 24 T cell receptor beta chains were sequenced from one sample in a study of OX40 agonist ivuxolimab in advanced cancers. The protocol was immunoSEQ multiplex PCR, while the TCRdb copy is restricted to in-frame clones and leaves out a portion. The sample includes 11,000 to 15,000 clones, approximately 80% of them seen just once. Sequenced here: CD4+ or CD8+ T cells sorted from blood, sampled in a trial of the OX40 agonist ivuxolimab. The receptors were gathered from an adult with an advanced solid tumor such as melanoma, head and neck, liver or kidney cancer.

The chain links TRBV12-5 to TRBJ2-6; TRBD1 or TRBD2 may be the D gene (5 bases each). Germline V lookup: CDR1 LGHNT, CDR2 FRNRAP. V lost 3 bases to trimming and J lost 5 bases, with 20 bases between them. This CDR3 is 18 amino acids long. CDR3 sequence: CASGFRGAGQSRANVLTF. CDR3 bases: TGTGCTAGTGGTTTTCGGGGTGCAGGACAAAGTCGGGCCAACGTCCTGACTTTC. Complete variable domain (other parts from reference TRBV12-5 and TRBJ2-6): DARVTQTPRHKVTEMGQEVTMRCQPILGHNTVFWYRQTMMQGLELLAYFRNRAPLDDSGMPKDRFSAEMPDATLATLKIQPSEPRDSAVYFCASGFRGAGQSRANVLTFGAGSRLTVL.

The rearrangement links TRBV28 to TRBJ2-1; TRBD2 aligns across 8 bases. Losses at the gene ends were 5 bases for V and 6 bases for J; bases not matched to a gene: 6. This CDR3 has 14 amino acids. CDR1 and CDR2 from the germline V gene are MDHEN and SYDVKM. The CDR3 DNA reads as TGTGCCAGCAGTCACGGGACTAGTCGCAATGAGCAGTTCTTC. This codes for CASSHGTSRNEQFF.

The CDR3 loop is CASSLDLGTYAGELFF. The CDR3 DNA sequence: TGTGCCAGCAGCTTAGATTTGGGGACTTATGCCGGGGAGCTGTTTTTT. The chain uses TRBV7-4 and TRBJ2-2; weak D call: TRBD2 (6 bases). Per germline, CDR1 SGHVT and CDR2 SQSDAQ. The CDR3 consists of 16 residues. Trimming removed 1 base from V and 6 bases from J, with 15 bases in between.

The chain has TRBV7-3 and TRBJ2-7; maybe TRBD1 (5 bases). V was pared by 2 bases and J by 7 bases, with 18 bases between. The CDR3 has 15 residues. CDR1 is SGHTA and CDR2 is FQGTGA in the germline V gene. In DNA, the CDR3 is TGTGCCAGCAGCTTAGCCCCCGGTACCCAGGGAGAGCAGTACTTC. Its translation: CASSLAPGTQGEQYF.

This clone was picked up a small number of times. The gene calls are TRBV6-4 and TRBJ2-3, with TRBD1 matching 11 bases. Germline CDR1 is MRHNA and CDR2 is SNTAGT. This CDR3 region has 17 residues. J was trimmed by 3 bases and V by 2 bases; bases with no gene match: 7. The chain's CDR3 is CASSDGVGDRGTDTQYF. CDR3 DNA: TGTGCCAGCAGTGACGGAGTGGGGGACAGGGGGACAGATACGCAGTATTTT.

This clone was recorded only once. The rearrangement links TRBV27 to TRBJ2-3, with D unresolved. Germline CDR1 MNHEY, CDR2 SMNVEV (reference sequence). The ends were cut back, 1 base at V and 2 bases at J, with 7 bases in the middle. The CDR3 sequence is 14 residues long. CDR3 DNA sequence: TGTGCCAGCAGTTTATGGGCAAACACAGATACGCAGTATTTT. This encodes CASSLWANTDTQYF.

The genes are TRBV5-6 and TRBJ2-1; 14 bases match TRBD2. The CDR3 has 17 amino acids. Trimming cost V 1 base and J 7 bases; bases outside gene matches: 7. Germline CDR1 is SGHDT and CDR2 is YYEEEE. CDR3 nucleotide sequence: TGTGCCAGCAGCTTGATTGGACTAGCGGGAGGTGATAATGAGCAGTTCTTC. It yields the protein CASSLIGLAGGDNEQFF.

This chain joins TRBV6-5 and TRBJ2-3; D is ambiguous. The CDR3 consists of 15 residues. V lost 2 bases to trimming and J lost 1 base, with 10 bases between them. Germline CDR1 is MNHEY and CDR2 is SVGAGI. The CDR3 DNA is TGTGCCAGCAGTTACGGTGGCCGTCGCACAGATACGCAGTATTTT. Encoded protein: CASSYGGRRTDTQYF.

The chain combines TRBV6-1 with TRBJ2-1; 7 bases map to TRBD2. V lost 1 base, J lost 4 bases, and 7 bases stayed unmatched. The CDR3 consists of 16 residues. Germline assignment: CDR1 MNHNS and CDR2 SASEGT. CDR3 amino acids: CASSEVGLEVYNEQFF. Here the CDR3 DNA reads TGTGCCAGCAGTGAAGTCGGACTAGAGGTGTACAATGAGCAGTTCTTC.

CDR3 in amino acids: CASSGYLSEPQYF. CDR3 nucleotide sequence: TGTGCCAGCAGTGGGTACTTGTCCGAGCCGCAGTATTTT. V is TRBV2 and J is TRBJ2-3; D is unresolved. Germline loops: CDR1 SNHLY, CDR2 FYNNEI. The CDR3 is 13 residues long. V dropped 4 bases and J dropped 10 bases, with 15 bases sitting between them.

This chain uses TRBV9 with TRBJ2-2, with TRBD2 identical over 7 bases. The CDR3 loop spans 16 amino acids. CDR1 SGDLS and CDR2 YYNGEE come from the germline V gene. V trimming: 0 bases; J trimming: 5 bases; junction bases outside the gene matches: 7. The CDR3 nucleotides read TGTGCCAGCAGCGTAGTAGGCGGGAGTCGGACCGGGGAGCTGTTTTTT. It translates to CASSVVGGSRTGELFF.

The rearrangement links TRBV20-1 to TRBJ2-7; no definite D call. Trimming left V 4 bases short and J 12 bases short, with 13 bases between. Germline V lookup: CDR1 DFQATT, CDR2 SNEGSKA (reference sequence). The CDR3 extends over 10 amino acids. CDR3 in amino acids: CSATGRSLYF. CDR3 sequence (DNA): TGCAGTGCTACAGGCCGTTCGCTGTACTTC.

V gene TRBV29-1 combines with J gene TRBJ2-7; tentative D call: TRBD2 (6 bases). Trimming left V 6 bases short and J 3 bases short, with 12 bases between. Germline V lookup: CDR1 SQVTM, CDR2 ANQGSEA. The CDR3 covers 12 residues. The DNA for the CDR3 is TGCAGCGTGGGGAGGTACGGCTACGAGCAGTACTTC. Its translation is CSVGRYGYEQYF.

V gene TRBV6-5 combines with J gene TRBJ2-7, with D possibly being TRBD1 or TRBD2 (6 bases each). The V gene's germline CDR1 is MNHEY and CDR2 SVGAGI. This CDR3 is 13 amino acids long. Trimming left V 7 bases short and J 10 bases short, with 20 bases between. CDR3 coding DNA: TGTGCCAGCACCCAGTCCCCCGGGGGCCCTCAGTACTTC. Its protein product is CASTQSPGGPQYF.

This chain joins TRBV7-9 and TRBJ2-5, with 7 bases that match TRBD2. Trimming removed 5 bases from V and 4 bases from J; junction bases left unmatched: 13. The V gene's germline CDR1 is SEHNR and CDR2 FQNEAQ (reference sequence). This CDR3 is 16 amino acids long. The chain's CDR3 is CASSLPLRGGTETQYF. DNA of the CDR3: TGTGCCAGCAGCCTACCCTTGAGGGGAGGGACAGAGACCCAGTACTTC.

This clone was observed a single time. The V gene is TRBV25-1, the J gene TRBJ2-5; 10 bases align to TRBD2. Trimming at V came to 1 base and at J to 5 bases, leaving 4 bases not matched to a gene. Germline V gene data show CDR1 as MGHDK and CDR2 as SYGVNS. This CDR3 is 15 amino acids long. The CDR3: CASSESSGRWETQYF. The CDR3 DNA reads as TGTGCCAGCAGTGAATCTAGCGGGAGATGGGAGACCCAGTACTTC. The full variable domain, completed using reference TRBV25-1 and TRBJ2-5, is EADIYQTPRYLVIGTGKKITLECSQTMGHDKMYWYQQDPGMELHLIHYSYGVNSTEKGDLSSESTVSRIRTEHFPLTLESARPSHTSQYLCASSESSGRWETQYFGPGTRLLVL.

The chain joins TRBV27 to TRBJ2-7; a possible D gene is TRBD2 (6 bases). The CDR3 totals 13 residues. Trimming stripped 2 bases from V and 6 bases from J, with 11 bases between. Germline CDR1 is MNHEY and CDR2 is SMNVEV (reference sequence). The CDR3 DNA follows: TGTGCCAGCAGTTTAACCGGGAGTGGCGAGCAGTACTTC. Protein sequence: CASSLTGSGEQYF.

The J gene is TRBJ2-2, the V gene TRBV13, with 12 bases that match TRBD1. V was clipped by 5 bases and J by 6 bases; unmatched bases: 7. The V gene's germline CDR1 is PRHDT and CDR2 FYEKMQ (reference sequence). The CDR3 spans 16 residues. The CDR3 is CASSPPGQGASGELFF. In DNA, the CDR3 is TGTGCCAGCAGCCCACCGGGACAGGGGGCGTCCGGGGAGCTGTTTTTT.

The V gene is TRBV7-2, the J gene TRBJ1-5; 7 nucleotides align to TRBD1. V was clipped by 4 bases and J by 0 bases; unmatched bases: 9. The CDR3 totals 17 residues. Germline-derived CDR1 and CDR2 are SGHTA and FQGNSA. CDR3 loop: CASSSDRPNYSNQPQHF. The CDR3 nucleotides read TGTGCCAGCAGCTCGGACAGGCCTAACTATAGCAATCAGCCCCAGCATTTT. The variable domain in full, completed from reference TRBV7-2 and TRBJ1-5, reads GAGVSQSPSNKVTEKGKDVELRCDPISGHTALYWYRQSLGQGLEFLIYFQGNSAPDKSGLPSDRFSAERTGGSVSTLTIQRTQQEDSAVYLCASSSDRPNYSNQPQHFGDGTRLSIL.

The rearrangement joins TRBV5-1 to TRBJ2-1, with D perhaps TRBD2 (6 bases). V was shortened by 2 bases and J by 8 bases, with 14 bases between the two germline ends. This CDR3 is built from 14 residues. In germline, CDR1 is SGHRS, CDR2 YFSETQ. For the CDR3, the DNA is TGCGCCAGCAGCTTAACGGGACTCGTCGATGAGCAGTTCTTC. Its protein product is CASSLTGLVDEQFF.

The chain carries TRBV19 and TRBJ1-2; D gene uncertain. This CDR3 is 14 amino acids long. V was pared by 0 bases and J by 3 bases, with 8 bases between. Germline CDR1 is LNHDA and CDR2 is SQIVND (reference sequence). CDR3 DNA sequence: TGTGCCAGTAGTATAGATCTCGGGGACTATGGCTACACCTTC. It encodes CASSIDLGDYGYTF. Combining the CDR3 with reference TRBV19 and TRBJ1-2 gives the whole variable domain DGGITQSPKYLFRKEGQNVTLSCEQNLNHDAMYWYRQDPGQGLRLIYYSQIVNDFQKGDIAEGYSVSREKKESFPLTVTSAQKNPTAFYLCASSIDLGDYGYTFGSGTRLTVV.

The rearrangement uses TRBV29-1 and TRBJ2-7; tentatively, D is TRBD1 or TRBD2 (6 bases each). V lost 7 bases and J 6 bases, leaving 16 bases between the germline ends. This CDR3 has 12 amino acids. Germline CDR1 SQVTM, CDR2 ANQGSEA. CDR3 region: CSAEGGSREQYF. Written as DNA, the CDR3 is TGCAGCGCCGAGGGGGGATCTCGCGAGCAGTACTTC.

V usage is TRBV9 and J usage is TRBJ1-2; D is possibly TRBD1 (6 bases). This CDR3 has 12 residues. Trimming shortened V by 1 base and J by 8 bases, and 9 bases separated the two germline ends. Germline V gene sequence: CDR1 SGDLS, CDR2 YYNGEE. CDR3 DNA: TGTGCCAGCAGCGTACGGGGGCGAGGCTACACCTTC. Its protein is CASSVRGRGYTF.

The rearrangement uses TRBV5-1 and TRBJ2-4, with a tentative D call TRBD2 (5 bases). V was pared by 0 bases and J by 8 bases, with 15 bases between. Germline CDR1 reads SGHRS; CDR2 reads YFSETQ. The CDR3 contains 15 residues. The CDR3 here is CASSLGTYPLDIQYF. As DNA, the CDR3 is TGCGCCAGCAGCTTGGGGACTTACCCTTTGGACATTCAGTACTTC.